This T cell receptor beta chain was identified during a study of control samples from healthy donors and cancer patients. Germline V gene sequence: CDR1 MNHEY, CDR2 SVGAGI. The CDR3 length is 13 residues. Trimming pared 4 bases from V and 3 bases from J, leaving 7 bases between. Libraries were prepared by immunoSEQ multiplex PCR; TCRdb keeps only in-frame clonotypes and omits some of them. Here the sample spans some 96,000 clones, roughly nine tenths being singletons. V usage is TRBV6-5 and J usage is TRBJ1-5; D not certain. The sample taken for sequencing was blood. This sequence was found in a woman aged 45-65 years in good health. The CDR3 protein is CASSSTANQPQHF. CDR3 nucleotides: TGTGCCAGCAGTTCCACAGCCAATCAGCCCCAGCATTTT.